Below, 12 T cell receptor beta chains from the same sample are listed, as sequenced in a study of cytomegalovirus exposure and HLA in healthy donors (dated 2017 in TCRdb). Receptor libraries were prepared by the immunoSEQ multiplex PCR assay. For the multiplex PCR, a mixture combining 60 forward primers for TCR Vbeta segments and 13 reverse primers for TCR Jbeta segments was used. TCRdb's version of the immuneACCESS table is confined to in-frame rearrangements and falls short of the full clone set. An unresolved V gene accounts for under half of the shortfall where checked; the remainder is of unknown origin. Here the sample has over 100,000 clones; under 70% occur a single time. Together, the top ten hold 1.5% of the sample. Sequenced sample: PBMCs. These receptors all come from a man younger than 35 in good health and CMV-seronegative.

The CDR3 loop reads CASSLYGTGIYEQYF. In DNA form, the CDR3 reads TGTGCCAGCAGTTTGTACGGGACAGGGATCTACGAGCAGTACTTC. The gene calls are TRBV6-5 and TRBJ2-7; TRBD1 matches at 9 bases. CDR1 MNHEY and CDR2 SVGAGI come from the germline V gene. V lost 4 bases to trimming and J lost 3 bases; unmatched junction nucleotides: 7. The CDR3 is made up of 15 amino acids.

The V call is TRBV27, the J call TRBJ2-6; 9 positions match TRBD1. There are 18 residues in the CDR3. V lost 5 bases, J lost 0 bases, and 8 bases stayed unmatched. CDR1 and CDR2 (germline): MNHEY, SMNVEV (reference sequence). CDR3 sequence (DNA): TGTGCCAGCAGTGCCCGGGACAGGGCGTTCTCTGGGGCCAACGTCCTGACTTTC. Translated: CASSARDRAFSGANVLTF.

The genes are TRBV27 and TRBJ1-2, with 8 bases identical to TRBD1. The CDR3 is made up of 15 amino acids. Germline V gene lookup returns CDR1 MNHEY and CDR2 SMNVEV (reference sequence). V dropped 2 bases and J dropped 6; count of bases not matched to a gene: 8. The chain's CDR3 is CASSLQGAGSDGYTF. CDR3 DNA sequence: TGTGCCAGCAGTTTACAGGGGGCAGGTAGTGATGGCTACACCTTC.

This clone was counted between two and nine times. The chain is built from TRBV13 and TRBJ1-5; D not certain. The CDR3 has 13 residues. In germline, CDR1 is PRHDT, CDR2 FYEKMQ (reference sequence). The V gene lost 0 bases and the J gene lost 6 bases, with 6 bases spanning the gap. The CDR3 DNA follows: TGTGCCAGCAGCTTAGGGCGTAGTCAGCCCCAGCATTTT. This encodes CASSLGRSQPQHF.

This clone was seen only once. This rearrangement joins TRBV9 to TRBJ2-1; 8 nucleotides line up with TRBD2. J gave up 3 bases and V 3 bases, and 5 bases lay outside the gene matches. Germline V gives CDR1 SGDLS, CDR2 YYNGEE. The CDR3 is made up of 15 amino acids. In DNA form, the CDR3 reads TGTGCCAGCAGCGCAAGCGGGGGCCTCTACAATGAGCAGTTCTTC. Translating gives CASSASGGLYNEQFF.

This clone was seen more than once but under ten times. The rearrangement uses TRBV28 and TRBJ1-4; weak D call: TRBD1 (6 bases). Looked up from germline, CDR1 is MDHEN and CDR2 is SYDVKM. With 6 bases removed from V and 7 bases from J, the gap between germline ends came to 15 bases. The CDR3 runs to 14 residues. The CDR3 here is CASRPNRVFEKLFF. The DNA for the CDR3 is TGTGCCAGCAGGCCTAACAGGGTATTTGAAAAACTGTTTTTT. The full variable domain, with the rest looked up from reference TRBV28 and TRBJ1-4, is DVKVTQSSRYLVKRTGEKVFLECVQDMDHENMFWYRQDPGLGLRLIYFSYDVKMKEKGDIPEGYSVSREKKERFSLILESASTNQTSMYLCASRPNRVFEKLFFGSGTQLSVL.

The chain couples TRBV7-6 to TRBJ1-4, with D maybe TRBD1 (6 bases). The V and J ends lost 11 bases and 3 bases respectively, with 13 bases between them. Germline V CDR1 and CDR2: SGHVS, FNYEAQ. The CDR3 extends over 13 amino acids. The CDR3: CASGGRPNEKLFF. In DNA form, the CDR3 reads TGTGCCTCGGGGGGCAGACCTAATGAAAAACTGTTTTTT.

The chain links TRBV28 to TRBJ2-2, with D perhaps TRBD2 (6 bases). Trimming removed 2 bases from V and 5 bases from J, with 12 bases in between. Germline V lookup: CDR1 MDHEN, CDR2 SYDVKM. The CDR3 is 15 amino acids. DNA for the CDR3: TGTGCCAGCAGTTTAGGGGGGTATAGGACCGGGGAGCTGTTTTTT. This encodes CASSLGGYRTGELFF.

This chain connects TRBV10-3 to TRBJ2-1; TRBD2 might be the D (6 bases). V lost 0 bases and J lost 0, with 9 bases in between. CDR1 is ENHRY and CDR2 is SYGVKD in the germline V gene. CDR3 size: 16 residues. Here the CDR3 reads CAISESGLSSYNEQFF. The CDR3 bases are TGTGCCATCAGTGAGTCGGGACTGAGCTCCTACAATGAGCAGTTCTTC.

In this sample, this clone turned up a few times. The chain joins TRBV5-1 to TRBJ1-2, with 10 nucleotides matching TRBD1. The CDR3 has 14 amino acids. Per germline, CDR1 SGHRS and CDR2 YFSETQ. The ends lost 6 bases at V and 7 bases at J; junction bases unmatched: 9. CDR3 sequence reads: CASNLLGQGSGYTF. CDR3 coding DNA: TGCGCCAGCAACCTGTTGGGACAGGGGTCTGGCTACACCTTC.

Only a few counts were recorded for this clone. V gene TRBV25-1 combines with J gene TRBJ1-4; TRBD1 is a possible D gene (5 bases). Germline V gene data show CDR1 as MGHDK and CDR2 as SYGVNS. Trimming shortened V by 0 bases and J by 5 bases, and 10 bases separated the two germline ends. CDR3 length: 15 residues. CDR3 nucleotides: TGTGCCAGCAGTGAATATTCGGGGGGAAATGAAAAACTGTTTTTT. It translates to CASSEYSGGNEKLFF.

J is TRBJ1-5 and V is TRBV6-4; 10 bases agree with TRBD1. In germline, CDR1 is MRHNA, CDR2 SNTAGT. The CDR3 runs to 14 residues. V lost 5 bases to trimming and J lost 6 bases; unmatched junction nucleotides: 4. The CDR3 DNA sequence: TGTGCCAGCAGTAAGACAGGGGGCAGTCAGCCCCAGCATTTT. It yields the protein CASSKTGGSQPQHF.